This TCR beta chain was retrieved from a study of control samples from healthy donors and cancer patients. Produced via immunoSEQ multiplex PCR; TCRdb's table is partial and in-frame only. The table records about 55,000 clones, about 95% of them present only once. Germline V gene sequence: CDR1 SQVTM, CDR2 ANQGSEA. The CDR3 covers 13 residues. Trimming removed 0 bases from V and 0 bases from J, with 6 bases in between. The clonotype comes from a man aged 25-45 years in good health. What was sequenced was blood. This chain links TRBV29-1 with TRBJ2-7; TRBD1 is a possible D gene (5 bases). CDR3 amino acids: CSVEETGSYEQYF. In nucleotides, the CDR3 is TGCAGCGTTGAAGAAACAGGCTCCTACGAGCAGTACTTC.